This TCR beta chain was captured by sequencing in a study of cytomegalovirus exposure and HLA in healthy donors. On the study more broadly: Later, an analysis reported that the approximately 120 validation repertoires had used the same platform as the roughly 720 first-cohort repertoires. Study-level findings and limits: With high specificity and sensitivity, the classifier reportedly diagnosed cytomegalovirus status. First-cohort TCR clusters were later found to tend to co-occur in the roughly 120 validation repertoires. Cytomegalovirus association was assigned to approximately 180 TCR beta chains.

The protocol was immunoSEQ multiplex PCR, while the TCRdb copy is restricted to in-frame clones and leaves out a portion. The sample shows 160,000 or so clones, about 86% of them seen only once. This clone turned up a few times. The antigen is unknown. This TCR was sampled from a woman in her 30s in good health and CMV-seronegative. Input material: PBMCs.

CDR3 sequence: CASSLAGQYNEQFF. The CDR3 DNA reads TGCGCCAGCAGCTTGGCCGGACAGTACAATGAGCAGTTCTTC. The rearrangement links TRBV5-1 to TRBJ2-1; D perhaps matches TRBD1 (6 bases). The CDR3 loop spans 14 amino acids. Germline CDR1 and CDR2: SGHRS and YFSETQ. V dropped 0 bases and J dropped 4 bases, with 8 bases sitting between them.